The clone carrying this T cell receptor beta chain was seen repeatedly, ten times or more. What it binds is not known. This sample was included in a study of T cells in Graves' hyperthyroidism and ophthalmopathy. The germline gives CDR1 MDHEN, CDR2 SYDVKM. V was clipped by 6 bases and J by 7 bases; unmatched bases: 5. The CDR3 is 13 amino acids. The TCR beta CDR3 regions underwent amplification using RNA transcripts as the source. TCR CDR3 underwent first-round RT-PCR with the HTBI primer set. TCRdb reprocessed the multiplex PCR reads via MiXCR and lists one record per CDR3 protein. This sample has approximately 690,000 distinct CDR3 sequences; roughly 15% occur once, and the top ten carry about 12%. Findings and limits, study-wide: Ophthalmopathy onset followed model prediction by a median approximately 6.2 months. Among thyroid clonotypes expanded above 0.001, most also appeared in blood.

Disease lasting under 3 months, a NOSPECS grade of at least 4, and a Clinical Activity Score of at least 3 were features of the ophthalmopathy patients. The PBMCs were sourced from fresh peripheral blood (about 9.6 ml). The chain combines TRBV28 with TRBJ2-1; 8 nucleotides line up with TRBD1. This clonotype originated in a woman in her forties or fifties with Graves' ophthalmopathy. The specimen was blood. CDR3 nucleotides: TGTGCCAGCAGCCACGGACAGGGTAATGAGCAGTTCTTC. This encodes CASSHGQGNEQFF.